The rows below give T cell receptor beta chains drawn from one sample of a study of response to subunit inactivated influenza vaccine. TCRdb re-called the RT-PCR reads through MiXCR, storing one row per CDR3 protein. The sample lists about 780,000 distinct CDR3 sequences; about 18% were seen once. Sequencing was performed on PBMCs from blood, taken about 5 days after vaccination. These receptors came from a man in his fifties who received an inactivated influenza vaccine. Each CDR3 is given with its conserved first and last residue. Each record gives: CDR3 length, V gene, D gene, J gene, clone size, CDR3 DNA, CDR3 protein. D genes are given only for firm matches. Not every row has a clone size; where given, it reads once, few, many or a size class.

>14|TRBV5-4|.|TRBJ2-7|many
TGTGCCAGCAGCCTAACGACTGGAACCTACGAGCAGTACTTC
CASSLTTGTYEQYF
>15|TRBV20-1|.|TRBJ2-1|.
TGCAGTGCTAGCGGGAGCACTTCCCATTACAATGAGCAGTTCTTC
CSASGSTSHYNEQFF
>14|TRBV20-1|.|TRBJ2-7|.
TGCAGTGCTTCTGGTGGGGCGGAGGGAGTCGAGCAGTACTTC
CSASGGAEGVEQYF
>15|TRBV4-1|TRBD1|TRBJ2-7|.
TGCGCCAGCAGCCACTACAGGGGGCAGGCCTACGAGCAGTACTTC
CASSHYRGQAYEQYF
>16|TRBV4-2|TRBD1|TRBJ2-3|few
TGTGCCAGCAGCCAACTCGACAGGGACCCCACAGATACGCAGTATTTT
CASSQLDRDPTDTQYF
>16|TRBV20-1|.|TRBJ1-2|.
TGCAGTCCTCAGCAGGCGGGCAGGAGCAGTTACTATGGCTACACCTTC
CSPQQAGRSSYYGYTF
>15|TRBV20-1|TRBD2|TRBJ2-5|.
TGCAGTGCTAAAAGCGGGGCATCAATTCAAGAGACCCAGTACTTC
CSAKSGASIQETQYF
>13|TRBV20-1|TRBD1|TRBJ1-2|.
TGCAGTGCTACCCTCGGGACAGAATATGGCTACACCTTC
CSATLGTEYGYTF
>14|TRBV3-1|.|TRBJ1-6|once
TGTGCCAGCAGCCAGACAGGAGATAATTCACCCCTCCACTTT
CASSQTGDNSPLHF
>23|TRBV5-8|TRBD1|TRBJ1-5|few
TGTGCCAGCAGCTTGGGCCCTCCCCTCCACCTCGACAGGGGTGAAAGCCGCAATCAGCCCCAGCATTTT
CASSLGPPLHLDRGESRNQPQHF
>13|TRBV9|.|TRBJ2-1|.
TGTGCCAGCAGCGGGACACCTTACAATGAGCAGTTCTTC
CASSGTPYNEQFF
>14|TRBV6-2/TRBV6-3|.|TRBJ2-7|.
TGTGCCAGCAGTGACAACCGGGACGGCTACGAGCAGTACTTC
CASSDNRDGYEQYF
>15|TRBV12-3/TRBV12-4|.|TRBJ1-1|few
TGTGCCAGCACCCCCTCAGGAGGAGTGAACACTGAAGCTTTCTTT
CASTPSGGVNTEAFF
>14|TRBV7-6|.|TRBJ2-6|.
TGTGCCAGCAAAGATCCCGGGGGGGCCAACGTCCTGACTTTC
CASKDPGGANVLTF
>14|TRBV12-3/TRBV12-4|TRBD2|TRBJ2-1|.
TGTGCCAGCCTGGGGGGGGAGGGCATATGGGAGCAGTTCTTC
CASLGGEGIWEQFF
>14|TRBV4-3|TRBD1|TRBJ1-1|few
TGCGCCAGCAGCCAATTGACAGGGATCACTGAAGCTTTCTTT
CASSQLTGITEAFF
>16|TRBV5-1|TRBD1|TRBJ1-1|.
TGCGCCAGCAGCGCGACAGGGAATCGGATGAACACTGAAGCTTTCTTT
CASSATGNRMNTEAFF
>14|TRBV7-9|TRBD2|TRBJ2-7|.
TGTGCCAGCAGTCCTAGCGGGATGTCCTACGAGCAGTACTTC
CASSPSGMSYEQYF
>12|TRBV20-1|.|TRBJ1-5|few
TGCAGTGCTATTTTTGGCAATCAGCCCCAGCATTTT
CSAIFGNQPQHF
>16|TRBV6-5|TRBD2|TRBJ2-7|.
TGTGCCAGCAGTTACTCCGGTAGCGGGGGGATCTACGAGCAGTACTTC
CASSYSGSGGIYEQYF
>11|TRBV5-6|.|TRBJ2-7|.
TGTGCCAGCAAGTTGGCGGACGAGCAGTACTTC
CASKLADEQYF
>13|TRBV12-5|TRBD1|TRBJ2-5|.
TGTGCTAGTGGCCGGACAGGGATCGAGACCCAGTACTTC
CASGRTGIETQYF
>13|TRBV6-2/TRBV6-3|.|TRBJ2-2|.
TGTGCCAGCATCCAGGGAGTCACCGGGGAGCTGTTTTTT
CASIQGVTGELFF
>14|TRBV20-1|.|TRBJ2-3|few
TGCAGTGCTAGCCCCGGCAGTAGCACAGATACGCAGTATTTT
CSASPGSSTDTQYF
>17|TRBV24-1|.|TRBJ2-1|.
TGTGCCACCAGTGGCTCCGCTCCGGGGTTGTGGAGAAATGAGCAGTTCTTC
CATSGSAPGLWRNEQFF
>15|TRBV5-1|TRBD1|TRBJ2-7|few
TGCGCCAGCAGTCCCCTACAGGGGGCCGGATACGAGCAGTACTTC
CASSPLQGAGYEQYF
>14|TRBV9|.|TRBJ2-3|few
TGTGCCAGCAGCGGACGGACACCCGCAGATACGCAGTATTTT
CASSGRTPADTQYF
>16|TRBV7-8|TRBD2|TRBJ2-7|.
TGTGCCAGCAGCTTGGAAAGCGGGAGGCGGGGGTACGAGCAGTACTTC
CASSLESGRRGYEQYF
>13|TRBV12-3/TRBV12-4|TRBD1|TRBJ2-7|many
TGTGCCAGCAGGCGGGACAGGGTATTCGAGCAGTACTTC
CASRRDRVFEQYF
>13|TRBV5-1|.|TRBJ1-2|.
TGCGCCAGCAGCTTTCCGTCGGACGATGGCTACACCTTC
CASSFPSDDGYTF
>13|TRBV4-1|.|TRBJ2-5|.
TGCGCCAGCAGCCAAACGCACGGAGAGACCCAGTACTTC
CASSQTHGETQYF
>14|TRBV20-1|TRBD2|TRBJ2-5|few
TGCAGTGCTAGAGCCGGCGGGAGCGGCGGGACCCAGTACTTC
CSARAGGSGGTQYF
>16|TRBV12-3/TRBV12-4|.|TRBJ1-6|few
TGTGCCAGCACCGACCAATTTGGACTTTTGGGTTCACCCCTCCACTTT
CASTDQFGLLGSPLHF
>17|TRBV14|.|TRBJ2-1|.
TGTGCCAGCAGCCACGGACTCCCCTGGGTGGCTTACAATGAGCAGTTCTTC
CASSHGLPWVAYNEQFF
>15|TRBV19|.|TRBJ1-5|.
TGTGCCAGTAGTATAGATGTTCGACGGAATCAGCCCCAGCATTTT
CASSIDVRRNQPQHF
>14|TRBV6-2/TRBV6-3|.|TRBJ1-2|.
TGTGCCAGCATTAGGACAGCCTCTAACTATGGCTACACCTTC
CASIRTASNYGYTF
>13|TRBV10-3|.|TRBJ2-1|many
TGTGCCATCGCCAAAAGCTCCTACAATGAGCAGTTCTTC
CAIAKSSYNEQFF
>15|TRBV15|.|TRBJ1-5|few
TGTGCCGTTTCCCGGACACCCAATAGCAATCAGCCCCAGCATTTT
CAVSRTPNSNQPQHF
>15|TRBV5-1|.|TRBJ1-2|.
TGCGCCAGCCGTCGGGACACCCTCCAAAACTATGGCTACACCTTC
CASRRDTLQNYGYTF
>12|TRBV7-9|.|TRBJ2-5|.
TGTGCCAGCAGTGGGGTCCAAGAGACCCAGTACTTC
CASSGVQETQYF
>13|TRBV12-3/TRBV12-4|TRBD1|TRBJ1-1|.
TGTGCCAGCAGTTTATGGGGAAACAGGGGAACTTTCTTT
CASSLWGNRGTFF
>15|TRBV5-1|.|TRBJ2-3|.
TGCGCCAGCAGCCCCACCGGCGGGAGCACAGATACGCAGTATTTT
CASSPTGGSTDTQYF
>13|TRBV11-2|.|TRBJ2-7|many
TGTGCCAGCAGCTTAGGCAGGGACTACGAGCAGTACTTC
CASSLGRDYEQYF
>12|TRBV20-1|.|TRBJ2-1|few
TGCAGTGCCTTCCTCTCCTACAATGAGCAGTTCTTC
CSAFLSYNEQFF
>13|TRBV20-1|.|TRBJ2-7|few
TGCAGTGCACCTAGGGGCAGCACCTACGAGCAGTACTTC
CSAPRGSTYEQYF
>14|TRBV7-2|.|TRBJ1-2|.
TGTGCCAGCAGCTCTCAGGGGACCCCCTCTGGCTACACCTTC
CASSSQGTPSGYTF
>13|TRBV3-1|.|TRBJ1-6|few
TGTGCCAGCTCAGGCAGAAGCAATTCACCCCTCCACTTT
CASSGRSNSPLHF
>15|TRBV10-3|TRBD2|TRBJ2-1|few
TGTGCCATCAGTGGGGTTGGGGGGGTCGGGGATGAGCAGTTCTTC
CAISGVGGVGDEQFF
>17|TRBV7-2|TRBD2|TRBJ2-1|few
TGTGCCAGCAGCTTAGCCTGGGGGGGAGGAGGCGTCAATGAGCAGTTCTTC
CASSLAWGGGGVNEQFF
>15|TRBV5-1|.|TRBJ2-5|few
TGCGCCAGCAGCTTGGAGGCGGGACATCAAGAGACCCAGTACTTC
CASSLEAGHQETQYF
>14|TRBV30|TRBD1|TRBJ1-1|.
TGTGCCTGGAGTGTACTCGAGGGGGCATCTGAAGCTTTCTTT
CAWSVLEGASEAFF